The present T cell receptor (beta chain) was sequenced within a study of cytomegalovirus exposure and HLA in healthy donors. Study observations and caveats: Analysis performed later showed TCR beta chains linked to HLA being more clonally expanded than equally common others.

The CDR3 extends over 18 amino acids. Germline V gene sequence: CDR1 SGHRS, CDR2 YFSETQ. Losses at the gene ends were 1 base for V and 1 base for J; bases not matched to a gene: 5. PCR employed 60 Vbeta and 13 Jbeta primers. The repertoire was sequenced with immunoSEQ multiplex PCR; TCRdb's copy has only in-frame clones and lacks some. The table records about 100,000 clones, approximately 80% of them present only once. Remarks on this clone: Antigen unknown.

The chain has TRBV5-1 and TRBJ2-2; 12 positions agree with TRBD2. Material: PBMCs. The sequence was collected from a young woman in good health and CMV-seronegative. The CDR3 loop reads CASSLSGTSGWNTGELFF. The CDR3 region has the DNA TGCGCCAGCAGCTTGTCCGGGACTAGCGGGTGGAACACCGGGGAGCTGTTTTTT. Variable domain in full (rest from reference TRBV5-1 and TRBJ2-2): KAGVTQTPRYLIKTRGQQVTLSCSPISGHRSVSWYQQTPGQGLQFLFEYFSETQRNKGNFPGRFSGRQFSNSRSEMNVSTLELGDSALYLCASSLSGTSGWNTGELFFGEGSRLTVL.